This passage covers 29 T cell receptor beta chains from one sample sequenced in a study of T-cell memory formation after mild COVID-19. MiXCR, applied by TCRdb to the 5' RACE reads, yields one record per CDR3 protein. This table has almost 350,000 distinct CDR3 sequences, 20% to 25% appearing once. The source material was PBMCs or a T cell subset sorted from them (not recorded which). The receptors derive from a man aged 18 to 29 who had mild COVID-19 (a few samples of this study predate the infection). Cell type and time point are not known.

The CDR3 sequence: CASSFWTRKQYQETQYF. CDR3 coding DNA: TGTGCCAGCAGCTTCTGGACTAGGAAGCAGTACCAAGAGACCCAGTACTTC. The chain links TRBV5-4 to TRBJ2-5, with 7 positions matching TRBD2. V shed 2 bases and J 0 bases; nucleotides not matched to a gene: 10. The CDR3 extends over 17 amino acids. CDR1 and CDR2 from the germline V gene are SGHNT and YYREEE (reference sequence). Full variable domain (outside the CDR3, taken from reference TRBV5-4 and TRBJ2-5): ETGVTQSPTHLIKTRGQQVTLRCSSQSGHNTVSWYQQALGQGPQFIFQYYREEENGRGNFPPRFSGLQFPNYSSELNVNALELDDSALYLCASSFWTRKQYQETQYFGPGTRLLVL.

In its sample, this clonotype was seen a few times. This chain links TRBV7-6 with TRBJ2-3; TRBD2 agrees at 13 bases. The CDR3 consists of 18 residues. J lost 0 bases, V lost 5 bases, and 8 bases had no gene match. In germline, CDR1 is SGHVS, CDR2 FNYEAQ. Here the CDR3 reads CASSITSGGALSTDTQYF. CDR3 DNA: TGTGCCAGCAGCATCACTAGCGGGGGGGCACTTAGCACAGATACGCAGTATTTT. Full variable domain (remainder filled in from reference TRBV7-6 and TRBJ2-3): GAGVSQSPRYKVTKRGQDVALRCDPISGHVSLYWYRQALGQGPEFLTYFNYEAQQDKSGLPNDRFSAERPEGSISTLTIQRTEQRDSAMYRCASSITSGGALSTDTQYFGPGTRLTVL.

The rearrangement joins TRBV3-1 to TRBJ1-1; no clear D gene. CDR3 size: 13 residues. Trimming pared 1 base from V and 1 base from J, leaving 4 bases between. Germline V gene data show CDR1 as LGHDT and CDR2 as YNNKEL (reference sequence). The CDR3 is CASSQGTNTEAFF. In DNA form, the CDR3 reads TGTGCCAGCAGCCAAGGGACGAACACTGAAGCTTTCTTT.

The gene calls are TRBV4-3 and TRBJ2-2, with 9 bases fitting TRBD2. The CDR3 totals 17 residues. Germline assignment: CDR1 LGHNA and CDR2 YSLEER. After removal of 0 bases from V and 7 bases from J, the junction contained 9 bases not matched to a gene. CDR3 in DNA: TGCGCCAGCAGCCAAGATACGCGGGGGGGCGTAGGCGGGGAGCTGTTTTTT. This sequence encodes CASSQDTRGGVGGELFF.

This clonotype appeared a few times. This chain joins TRBV15 and TRBJ2-3, with D perhaps given as TRBD1 or TRBD2 (5 bases each). CDR1 and CDR2 from the germline V gene are LNHNV and YYDKDF (reference sequence). V shed 0 bases and J shed 2 bases, with 12 bases lying between them. CDR3 length: 16 residues. In nucleotides, the CDR3 is TGTGCCACCAGCAGAGATTACGGGACGATCACAGATACGCAGTATTTT. Its protein product is CATSRDYGTITDTQYF.

The chain combines TRBV12-3 or TRBV12-4 with TRBJ2-1, with 7 bases aligning to TRBD2. The CDR3 length is 15 residues. Unmatched junction bases numbered 7, after V lost 6 bases and J lost 2 bases. CDR3 sequence: CASSKGDYTYNEQFF. The CDR3 bases are TGTGCCAGCAGCAAAGGGGACTACACCTACAATGAGCAGTTCTTC.

The chain uses TRBV28 and TRBJ1-4; a possible D gene is TRBD1 (5 bases). V lost 4 bases and J 0 bases, leaving 12 bases between the germline ends. Germline lookup yields CDR1 MDHEN and CDR2 SYDVKM. This CDR3 is 16 amino acids long. For the CDR3, the DNA is TGTGCCAGCAGTTCCCTTGGGGGTGCAACTAATGAAAAACTGTTTTTT. It encodes CASSSLGGATNEKLFF.

The chain has TRBV18 and TRBJ1-2, with 8 positions matching TRBD1. Trimming removed 1 base from V and 6 bases from J; junction bases left unmatched: 7. The V gene's germline CDR1 is KGHSH and CDR2 LQKENI. This CDR3 contains 15 residues. CDR3 in DNA: TGTGCCAGCTCACCACGCCAGGGGGCAGAAAATGGCTACACCTTC. This gives the protein CASSPRQGAENGYTF.

The gene calls are TRBV4-1 and TRBJ1-5, with 8 bases lining up with TRBD1. V dropped 0 bases and J dropped 2; count of bases not matched to a gene: 9. The germline V gene has CDR1 MGHRA and CDR2 YSYEKL. The CDR3 is 18 amino acids. CDR3 sequence: CASSQDRETGVGNQPQHF. The CDR3 nucleotides read TGCGCCAGCAGCCAAGATAGAGAGACAGGGGTAGGCAATCAGCCCCAGCATTTT.

The table lists this clonotype with a few counts. V and J are TRBV5-4 and TRBJ2-3, with 10 nucleotides matching TRBD2. The CDR3 totals 17 residues. V was pared by 3 bases and J by 6 bases, with 13 bases of the junction left unmatched. Germline V CDR1 and CDR2: SGHNT, YYREEE (reference sequence). The CDR3 here is CASSSGASGGLPDTQYF. CDR3 nucleotide sequence: TGTGCCAGCAGCTCAGGCGCTAGCGGGGGCTTACCGGATACGCAGTATTTT.

There are a few counts of this clonotype. The chain joins TRBV11-2 to TRBJ2-5; D not resolved. V lost 1 base to trimming and J lost 5 bases, with 8 bases between them. The germline V gene has CDR1 SGHAT and CDR2 FQNNGV. CDR3 length equals 13 residues. This chain's CDR3 is CASSLGVWETQYF. The CDR3 DNA reads TGTGCCAGCAGCTTAGGGGTGTGGGAGACCCAGTACTTC.

This clonotype has a handful of counts. This chain links TRBV20-1 with TRBJ2-7; 8 bases agree with TRBD1. CDR1 and CDR2 (germline): DFQATT, SNEGSKA (reference sequence). V shed 3 bases and J 2 bases; nucleotides not matched to a gene: 6. The CDR3 loop spans 14 amino acids. The CDR3 loop is CSASHGGQAYEQYV. The DNA for the CDR3 is TGCAGTGCTAGCCACGGGGGACAGGCCTACGAGCAGTACGTC.

This clonotype was detected many times. The genes are TRBV4-1 and TRBJ2-7; a weak D match, TRBD1 (5 bases). V gave up 4 bases and J gave up 5 bases, with 12 bases separating them. Germline-derived CDR1 and CDR2 are MGHRA and YSYEKL. The CDR3 sequence is 13 residues long. DNA of the CDR3: TGCGCCAGCAGCCCGAGCCAGGGTAACGAGCAGTACTTC. Translating gives CASSPSQGNEQYF.

In its sample, this clonotype was seen a few times. V usage is TRBV29-1 and J usage is TRBJ2-7; D might be TRBD1 (6 bases). The V end was cut by 0 bases, the J end by 1 base, with 16 bases between. Germline lookup yields CDR1 SQVTM and CDR2 ANQGSEA. CDR3 length equals 16 residues. This chain's CDR3 is CSVEDHKTGGSYEQYF. The CDR3 DNA follows: TGCAGCGTTGAAGATCACAAGACAGGCGGTTCCTACGAGCAGTACTTC.

This clonotype was seen more than once but under ten times. V gene TRBV5-4 combines with J gene TRBJ2-5; 8 bases fit TRBD2. J was trimmed by 0 bases and V by 4 bases; bases with no gene match: 2. Germline V gene data show CDR1 as SGHNT and CDR2 as YYREEE (reference sequence). This CDR3 is built from 14 residues. The CDR3 nucleotides are TGTGCCAGCAGCGGCGGGGGGTACCAAGAGACCCAGTACTTC. This codes for CASSGGGYQETQYF.

This clonotype was observed a handful of times. The rearrangement joins TRBV20-1 to TRBJ2-3; 9 bases fit TRBD2. V lost 3 bases to trimming and J lost 0 bases; unmatched junction nucleotides: 7. There are 16 residues in the CDR3. Germline values: CDR1 DFQATT, CDR2 SNEGSKA (reference sequence). CDR3 loop: CSASSRLAASTDTQYF. The CDR3, as DNA: TGCAGTGCTAGCTCTAGACTAGCGGCTAGCACAGATACGCAGTATTTT.

This clonotype came up many times. The junction departs from the called germline gene at one end, perhaps through a read error. The chain links TRBV12-3 or TRBV12-4 to TRBJ1-1; perhaps TRBD1 as D (5 bases). The CDR3 is made up of 13 amino acids. This CDR3 is CASSLGENTEAFF. In DNA, the CDR3 is TGCGCCAGCAGCTTGGGGGAGAACACTGAAGCTTTCTTT.

The table lists this clonotype with a few counts. The CDR3 spells CASSWRGTGQPQHF. DNA for the CDR3: TGTGCCAGCAGCTGGAGGGGGACCGGGCAGCCCCAGCATTTT. The genes are TRBV5-5 and TRBJ1-5, with a weak D call TRBD1 (6 bases). V was clipped by 3 bases and J by 7 bases, with 14 bases between them. Germline V gene data show CDR1 as SGHKS and CDR2 as YYEKEE (reference sequence). CDR3 length: 14 residues.

CDR3 sequence: CASSSSGQEAPYSPLHF. The CDR3 bases are TGTGCCAGCAGTTCCTCCGGACAGGAAGCGCCTTATTCACCCCTCCACTTT. The chain couples TRBV28 to TRBJ1-6; 7 positions match TRBD1. V dropped 4 bases and J dropped 8; count of bases not matched to a gene: 14. CDR1 is MDHEN, CDR2 SYDVKM, per germline. The CDR3 has 17 residues.

This clonotype showed up many times. The V gene is TRBV4-2, the J gene TRBJ1-1, with D perhaps TRBD1 (6 bases). The germline CDR1 and CDR2 sequences are LGHNA and YNFKEQ. The CDR3 is 13 amino acids. V lost 7 bases and J lost 7, with 16 bases in between. The CDR3 nucleotides read TGTGCCAGCAAAGGACAGCTACAAAGTGAAGCTTTCTTT. Protein sequence: CASKGQLQSEAFF.

This clonotype was detected a few times. The chain carries TRBV3-1 and TRBJ2-5; 9 positions match TRBD1. CDR1 and CDR2 from the germline V gene are LGHDT and YNNKEL (reference sequence). V gave up 4 bases and J gave up 1 base; unmatched junction bases: 13. CDR3 size: 18 residues. The CDR3 is CASSREGQGGVSQETQYF. The CDR3 coding sequence is TGTGCCAGCAGCCGCGAGGGACAGGGCGGCGTGAGCCAAGAGACCCAGTACTTC.

This clonotype has only a few counts. V gene TRBV2 combines with J gene TRBJ1-2; 9 nucleotides match TRBD1. The V and J ends lost 5 bases and 4 bases, in that order; junction bases with no gene match: 8. This CDR3 has 15 amino acids. Germline CDR1 and CDR2: SNHLY and FYNNEI. The chain's CDR3 is CASSLPGQGGYGYTF. CDR3 sequence (DNA): TGTGCCAGCAGTCTCCCGGGACAGGGTGGCTATGGCTACACCTTC.

This clonotype was recorded a few times. The chain employs TRBV20-1 and TRBJ2-7; D gene uncertain. CDR3 length: 11 amino acids. Trimming removed 3 bases at V and 0 bases at J, with 3 bases between. Germline loops: CDR1 DFQATT, CDR2 SNEGSKA (reference sequence). The CDR3 DNA reads as TGCAGTGCTAGGAGCTCCTACGAGCAGTACGTC. Translated: CSARSSYEQYV.

As to this clonotype: One end of the junction varies from germline; a read error may be responsible. The gene calls are TRBV7-7 and TRBJ2-1; 9 positions agree with TRBD1. The CDR3 covers 15 residues. The germline V gene encodes CDR1 SSHAT and CDR2 FNYEAQ (reference sequence). The CDR3 sequence: CASSLGTGPYNEQFF. The CDR3 DNA follows: TGTGCTAGCAGCTTGGGGACAGGGCCCTACAATGAGCAGTTCTTC.

This clonotype was counted only a few times. The chain employs TRBV29-1 and TRBJ2-1; 9 positions match TRBD1. The V gene end was trimmed by 7 bases and the J gene end by 5 bases; junction bases not matched to a gene: 6. The germline CDR1 and CDR2 sequences are SQVTM and ANQGSEA. The CDR3 runs 13 residues. CDR3 sequence reads: CSAGTGWNNEQFF. CDR3 sequence (DNA): TGCAGCGCGGGGACAGGGTGGAACAATGAGCAGTTCTTC.

The chain couples TRBV7-9 to TRBJ1-1, with D tentatively TRBD1 (6 bases). CDR1 and CDR2 from the germline V gene are SEHNR and FQNEAQ (reference sequence). V dropped 3 bases and J dropped 4 bases, with 18 bases sitting between them. The CDR3 is made up of 16 amino acids. The CDR3 sequence is CASSLIGGLRTTEAFF. The CDR3, as DNA: TGTGCCAGCAGCTTGATAGGGGGTTTGAGGACCACTGAAGCTTTCTTT.

The CDR3 DNA is TGTGCCAGCTCCCCTTTGGTGAGCTCTGGAAACACCATATATTTT. Its protein product is CASSPLVSSGNTIYF. J is TRBJ1-3 and V is TRBV7-2, with unresolved D. Germline values: CDR1 SGHTA, CDR2 FQGNSA. CDR3 size: 15 residues. The ends were cut back, 8 bases at V and 0 bases at J, with 14 bases in the middle.

This clonotype was found a few times. V gene TRBV6-2 or TRBV6-3 combines with J gene TRBJ2-3; possibly TRBD2 for D (6 bases). The length of the CDR3 is 15 residues. V lost 4 bases to trimming and J lost 4 bases, with 15 bases between them. The V gene's germline CDR1 is MNHEY and CDR2 SVGEGT. CDR3 residues: CASSLIAAGADTQYF. The CDR3 region has the DNA TGTGCCAGCAGTTTAATAGCGGCCGGGGCAGATACGCAGTATTTT.

This clonotype appeared a single time. The chain carries TRBV7-2 and TRBJ1-3, with TRBD1 identical over 7 bases. J gave up 5 bases and V 1 base, and 5 bases lay outside the gene matches. Germline CDR1 reads SGHTA; CDR2 reads FQGNSA. The CDR3 consists of 15 residues. The CDR3 region is CASSLVGTARNTIYF. The CDR3 DNA is TGTGCCAGCAGCTTAGTTGGGACAGCCAGAAACACCATATATTTT.